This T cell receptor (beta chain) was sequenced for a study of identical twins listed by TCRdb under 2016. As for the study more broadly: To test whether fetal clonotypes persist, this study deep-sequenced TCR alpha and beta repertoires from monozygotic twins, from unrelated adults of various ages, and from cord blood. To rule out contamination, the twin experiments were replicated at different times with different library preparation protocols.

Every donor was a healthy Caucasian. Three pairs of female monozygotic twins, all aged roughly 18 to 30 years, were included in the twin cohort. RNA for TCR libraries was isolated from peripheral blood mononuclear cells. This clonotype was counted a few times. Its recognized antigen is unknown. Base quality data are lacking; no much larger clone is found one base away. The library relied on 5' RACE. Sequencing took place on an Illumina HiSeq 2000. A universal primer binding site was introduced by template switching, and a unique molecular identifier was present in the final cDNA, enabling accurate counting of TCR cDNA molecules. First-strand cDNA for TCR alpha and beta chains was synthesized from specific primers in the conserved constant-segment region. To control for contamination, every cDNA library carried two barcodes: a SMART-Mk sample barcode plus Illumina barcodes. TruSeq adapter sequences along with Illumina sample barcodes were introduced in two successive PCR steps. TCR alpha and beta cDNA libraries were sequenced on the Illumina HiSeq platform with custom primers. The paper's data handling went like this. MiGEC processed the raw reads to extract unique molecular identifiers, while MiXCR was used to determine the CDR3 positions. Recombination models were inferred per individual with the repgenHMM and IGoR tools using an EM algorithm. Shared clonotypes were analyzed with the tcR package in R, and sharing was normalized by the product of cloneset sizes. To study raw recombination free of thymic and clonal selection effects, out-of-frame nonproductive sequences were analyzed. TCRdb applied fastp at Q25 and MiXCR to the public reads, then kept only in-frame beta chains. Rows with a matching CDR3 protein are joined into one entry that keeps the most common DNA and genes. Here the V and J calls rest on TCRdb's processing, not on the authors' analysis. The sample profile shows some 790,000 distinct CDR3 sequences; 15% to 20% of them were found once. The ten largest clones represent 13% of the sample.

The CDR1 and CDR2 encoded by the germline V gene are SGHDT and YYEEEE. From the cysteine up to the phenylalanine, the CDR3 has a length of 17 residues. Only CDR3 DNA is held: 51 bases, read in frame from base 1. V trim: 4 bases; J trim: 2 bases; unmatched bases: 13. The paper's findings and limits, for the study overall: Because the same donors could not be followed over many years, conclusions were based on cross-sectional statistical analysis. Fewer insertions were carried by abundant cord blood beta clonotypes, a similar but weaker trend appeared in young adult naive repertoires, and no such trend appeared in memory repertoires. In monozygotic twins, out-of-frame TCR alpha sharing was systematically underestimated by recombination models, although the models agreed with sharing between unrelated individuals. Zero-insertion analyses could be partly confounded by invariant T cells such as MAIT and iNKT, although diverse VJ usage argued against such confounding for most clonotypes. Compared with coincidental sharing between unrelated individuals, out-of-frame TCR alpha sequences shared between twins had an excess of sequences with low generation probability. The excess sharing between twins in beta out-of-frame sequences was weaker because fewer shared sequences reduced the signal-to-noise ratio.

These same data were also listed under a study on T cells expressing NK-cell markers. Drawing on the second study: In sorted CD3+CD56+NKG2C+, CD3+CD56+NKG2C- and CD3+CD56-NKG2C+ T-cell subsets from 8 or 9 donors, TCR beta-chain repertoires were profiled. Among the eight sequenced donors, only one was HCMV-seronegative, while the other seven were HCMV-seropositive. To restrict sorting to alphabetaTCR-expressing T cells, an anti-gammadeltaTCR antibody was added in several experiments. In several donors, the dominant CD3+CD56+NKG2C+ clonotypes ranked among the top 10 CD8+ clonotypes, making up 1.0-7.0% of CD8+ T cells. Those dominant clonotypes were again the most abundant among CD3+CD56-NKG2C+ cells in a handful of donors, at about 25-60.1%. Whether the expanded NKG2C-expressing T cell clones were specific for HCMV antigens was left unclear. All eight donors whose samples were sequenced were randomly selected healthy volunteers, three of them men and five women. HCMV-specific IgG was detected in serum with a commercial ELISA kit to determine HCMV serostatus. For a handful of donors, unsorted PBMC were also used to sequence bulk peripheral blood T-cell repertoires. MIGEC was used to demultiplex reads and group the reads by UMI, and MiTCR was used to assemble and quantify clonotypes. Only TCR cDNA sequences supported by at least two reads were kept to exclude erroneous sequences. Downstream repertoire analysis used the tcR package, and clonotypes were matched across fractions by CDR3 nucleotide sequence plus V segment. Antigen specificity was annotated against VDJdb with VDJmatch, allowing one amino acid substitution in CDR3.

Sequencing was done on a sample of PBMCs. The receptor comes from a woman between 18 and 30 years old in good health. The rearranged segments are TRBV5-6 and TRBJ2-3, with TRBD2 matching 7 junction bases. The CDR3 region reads CASSRYSRGTNTDTQYF. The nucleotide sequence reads TGTGCCAGCAGCCGCTATTCGCGGGGGACTAACACAGATACGCAGTATTTT.